The subject of this entry is one TCR beta chain. The data belong to a study of T cells in localized non-small cell lung cancer. The CDR3 has 14 residues. Germline CDR1 is ENHRY and CDR2 is SYGVKD. Trimming stripped 4 bases from V and 8 bases from J, with 12 bases between. Clones were sequenced by immunoSEQ multiplex PCR, and TCRdb holds only the in-frame ones, with some missing. This sample yields fewer than 90,000 clones, of which over 60% are seen a single time; about 19% belongs to the top ten. The sequencing here drew on PBMCs, taken before any cancer treatment. The clonotype comes from a man aged 40 to 70 with stage II squamous cell lung carcinoma. This chain joins TRBV10-3 and TRBJ1-6, with unresolved D. CDR3 residues: CAISARPGYSPLHF. The CDR3 DNA reads as TGTGCCATCAGTGCCCGACCTGGTTATTCACCCCTCCACTTT.